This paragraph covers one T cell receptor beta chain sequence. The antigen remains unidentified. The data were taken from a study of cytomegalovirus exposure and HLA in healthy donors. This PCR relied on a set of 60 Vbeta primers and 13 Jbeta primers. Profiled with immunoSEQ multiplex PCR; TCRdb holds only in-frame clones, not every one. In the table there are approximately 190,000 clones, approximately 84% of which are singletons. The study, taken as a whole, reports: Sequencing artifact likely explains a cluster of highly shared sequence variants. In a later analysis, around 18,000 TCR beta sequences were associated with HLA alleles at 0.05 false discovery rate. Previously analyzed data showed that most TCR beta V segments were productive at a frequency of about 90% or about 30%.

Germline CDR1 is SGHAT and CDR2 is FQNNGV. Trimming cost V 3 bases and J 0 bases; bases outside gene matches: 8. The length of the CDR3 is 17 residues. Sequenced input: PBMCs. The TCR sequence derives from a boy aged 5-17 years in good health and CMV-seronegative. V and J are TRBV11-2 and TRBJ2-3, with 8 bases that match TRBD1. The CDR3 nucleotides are TGTGCCAGCAGCTTCGTACTCCGGGACAGGAGCACAGATACGCAGTATTTT. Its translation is CASSFVLRDRSTDTQYF.